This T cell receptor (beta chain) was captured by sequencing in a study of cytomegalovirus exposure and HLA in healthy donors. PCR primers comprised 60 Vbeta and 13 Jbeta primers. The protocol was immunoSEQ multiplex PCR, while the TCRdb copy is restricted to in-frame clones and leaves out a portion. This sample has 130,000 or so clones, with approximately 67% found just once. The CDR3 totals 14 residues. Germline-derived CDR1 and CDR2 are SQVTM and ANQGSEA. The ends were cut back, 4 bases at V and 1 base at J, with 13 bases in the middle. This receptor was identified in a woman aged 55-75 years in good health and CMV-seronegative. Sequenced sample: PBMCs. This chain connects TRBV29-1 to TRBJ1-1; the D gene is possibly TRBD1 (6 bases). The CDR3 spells CSVGVGGANTEAFF. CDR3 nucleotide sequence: TGCAGCGTTGGGGTAGGGGGGGCGAACACTGAAGCTTTCTTT.